The sample holds many counts of the clone carrying this T cell receptor (beta chain). Its antigen is unknown. This entry belongs to a study of Graves' ophthalmopathy and Graves' hyperthyroidism. Study background: Peripheral blood sampling preceded any treatment and occurred at initial diagnosis.

Study-level points and caveats: Detection in blood was also observed for most expanded thyroid clonotypes above 0.001 frequency.

Patients in the hyperthyroidism group, adults aged 18 to 65, were newly diagnosed, under 2 months' duration. Germline V lookup: CDR1 DFQATT, CDR2 SNEGSKA (reference sequence). The CDR3 totals 13 residues. The V end was cut by 1 base, the J end by 4 bases, with 11 bases between. Using RNA transcripts, the TCR beta CDR3 regions were amplified. HTBI primers primed a first-round RT-PCR, and a second-round multiplex PCR followed. One entry per CDR3 protein results from TCRdb running MiXCR on the multiplex PCR reads. The sample shows 300,000 to 450,000 distinct CDR3 sequences, roughly a sixth of them seen only once.

The sequence was collected from an adult woman with stable Graves' hyperthyroidism. The sample comprised peripheral blood. The chain is built from TRBV20-1 and TRBJ2-7, with a possible D match to TRBD1 (6 bases). The CDR3 DNA sequence: TGCAGTGCTAGAGGACAGGTAGGGTACGAGCAGTACTTC. Translating gives CSARGQVGYEQYF.